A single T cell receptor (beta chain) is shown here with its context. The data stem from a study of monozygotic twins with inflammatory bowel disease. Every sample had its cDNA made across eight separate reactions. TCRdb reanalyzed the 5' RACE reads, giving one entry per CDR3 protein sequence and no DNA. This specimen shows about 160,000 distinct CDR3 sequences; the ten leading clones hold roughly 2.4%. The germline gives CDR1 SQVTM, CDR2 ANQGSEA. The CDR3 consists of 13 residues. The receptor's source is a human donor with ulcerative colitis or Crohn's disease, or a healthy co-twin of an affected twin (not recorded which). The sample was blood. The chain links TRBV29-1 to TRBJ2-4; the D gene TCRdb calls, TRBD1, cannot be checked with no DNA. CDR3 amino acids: CSVRGRAVDIQYF.